Listed below are T cell receptor beta chains from one sample, sequenced in a study of Ad26.COV2.S vaccination and SARS-CoV-2 variants. Sequencing was performed with immunoSEQ multiplex PCR; in TCRdb, only in-frame clones are kept and a portion is missing. This sample has about 220,000 clones, with roughly 90% found just once. The sample in question was peripheral blood, obtained in a trial of Ad26.COV2.S vaccine versus placebo. These receptors originate from a person between 18 and 60 years old who received the Ad26.COV2.S COVID-19 vaccine or a placebo. Each CDR3 is given with its conserved first and last residue. Fields, in order: CDR3 DNA, CDR3 protein, V gene, clone size, J gene, D gene. The D gene is left open where the match is weak. Size tells how often a clone was seen (once, few, many) or the class of an expanded clone, and some rows leave it out.

cdr3_nt: TGTGCCAGCAGTCTACCGCCAGGACTTAACACAGATACGCAGTATTTT
cdr3_aa: CASSLPPGLNTDTQYF
v_call: TRBV6-2/TRBV6-3
clone_size: -
j_call: TRBJ2-3
d_call: -

cdr3_nt: TGTGCCAGCAGCCCCGGGACGCCCGAGGAGCAGTACTTC
cdr3_aa: CASSPGTPEEQYF
v_call: TRBV7-6
clone_size: once
j_call: TRBJ2-7
d_call: -

cdr3_nt: TGTGCCAGCAGCCAGGGGGGACAGCCCCAGCATTTT
cdr3_aa: CASSQGGQPQHF
v_call: TRBV16
clone_size: -
j_call: TRBJ1-5
d_call: -

cdr3_nt: TGCGCCAGCAGCTTGGCTACCGGTGCCTACGAGCAGTACTTC
cdr3_aa: CASSLATGAYEQYF
v_call: TRBV5-1
clone_size: -
j_call: TRBJ2-7
d_call: -

cdr3_nt: TGTGCCAGCAGTTACTCCTTACTAGCGGGCGAGCAGTACTTC
cdr3_aa: CASSYSLLAGEQYF
v_call: TRBV6-5
clone_size: many
j_call: TRBJ2-7
d_call: TRBD2

cdr3_nt: TGTGCCAGCAGCGTAGGGCCGTGGCCAGAATCGAAGAACACTGAAGCTTTCTTT
cdr3_aa: CASSVGPWPESKNTEAFF
v_call: TRBV9
clone_size: -
j_call: TRBJ1-1
d_call: -

cdr3_nt: TGTGCCAGCAGTTATCGGGACGGTCTCCGGGAAGCTTTCTTT
cdr3_aa: CASSYRDGLREAFF
v_call: TRBV6-6
clone_size: -
j_call: TRBJ1-1
d_call: -

cdr3_nt: TGTGCCACCAGTCAAGGGGTGGGTCAGCCCCAGCATTTT
cdr3_aa: CATSQGVGQPQHF
v_call: TRBV24-1
clone_size: -
j_call: TRBJ1-5
d_call: -

cdr3_nt: TGTGCCAGCAGCTCGTATACCGGGACAGTTAACACCGGGGAGCTGTTTTTT
cdr3_aa: CASSSYTGTVNTGELFF
v_call: TRBV11-3
clone_size: -
j_call: TRBJ2-2
d_call: TRBD1

cdr3_nt: TGTGCCACCTTCGACGCCAAAACTAACTATGGCTACACCTTC
cdr3_aa: CATFDAKTNYGYTF
v_call: TRBV19
clone_size: -
j_call: TRBJ1-2
d_call: -

cdr3_nt: TGTGCCTGGAGCCTACCAGGGAAGCGTGGCTACACCTTC
cdr3_aa: CAWSLPGKRGYTF
v_call: TRBV30
clone_size: -
j_call: TRBJ1-2
d_call: -

cdr3_nt: TGTGCCAGCTCACCACCGGGACTAACTAGCACAGATACGCAGTATTTT
cdr3_aa: CASSPPGLTSTDTQYF
v_call: TRBV18
clone_size: -
j_call: TRBJ2-3
d_call: TRBD2

cdr3_nt: TGTGCCAGCAGGTACAGAAGAACGGATGAGCAGTTCTTC
cdr3_aa: CASRYRRTDEQFF
v_call: TRBV27
clone_size: once
j_call: TRBJ2-1
d_call: -

cdr3_nt: TGTGCCAGCAGCTTGGAGGGGGCGCTTTCCGGGGAGCTGTTTTTT
cdr3_aa: CASSLEGALSGELFF
v_call: TRBV7-3
clone_size: -
j_call: TRBJ2-2
d_call: -

cdr3_nt: TGTGCCAGCAGCAAACGGGACTCGGATCAGCCCCAGCATTTT
cdr3_aa: CASSKRDSDQPQHF
v_call: TRBV21-1
clone_size: -
j_call: TRBJ1-5
d_call: -

cdr3_nt: TGTGCCAGCAGTTTAAGGACTAGCGGGAGGTCCCGCAATGAGCAGTTCTTC
cdr3_aa: CASSLRTSGRSRNEQFF
v_call: TRBV27
clone_size: -
j_call: TRBJ2-1
d_call: TRBD2

cdr3_nt: TGCGCCAGCAGCTTCACAAGGAACACCGGGGAGCTGTTTTTT
cdr3_aa: CASSFTRNTGELFF
v_call: TRBV4-3
clone_size: -
j_call: TRBJ2-2
d_call: -

cdr3_nt: TGTGCCAGCAGCTTAGGCCGGGCCCAGAACACTGAAGCTTTCTTT
cdr3_aa: CASSLGRAQNTEAFF
v_call: TRBV11-1
clone_size: -
j_call: TRBJ1-1
d_call: -

cdr3_nt: TGTGCCAGTAGTATAGCCAGCTCTGGGGCCAACGTCCTGACTTTC
cdr3_aa: CASSIASSGANVLTF
v_call: TRBV19
clone_size: -
j_call: TRBJ2-6
d_call: -

cdr3_nt: TGTGCCAGCAGTAGCCCTCAGCCCCAGCATTTT
cdr3_aa: CASSSPQPQHF
v_call: TRBV28
clone_size: -
j_call: TRBJ1-5
d_call: -

cdr3_nt: TGTGCCAGCAGCCAGGGGGGACTAGCGGGAGTTGAGCAGTTCTTC
cdr3_aa: CASSQGGLAGVEQFF
v_call: TRBV7-8
clone_size: -
j_call: TRBJ2-1
d_call: TRBD2

cdr3_nt: TGCGCCAGCAGCGAAACCGGGACAGGGCCCGGAAACACCATATATTTT
cdr3_aa: CASSETGTGPGNTIYF
v_call: TRBV4-3
clone_size: few
j_call: TRBJ1-3
d_call: TRBD1

cdr3_nt: TGTGCCACCAGCAGAGAATTTGGGGGGCTAGGAAACACCATATATTTT
cdr3_aa: CATSREFGGLGNTIYF
v_call: TRBV15
clone_size: -
j_call: TRBJ1-3
d_call: -

cdr3_nt: TGTGCCAGAAGCTCCGCTACAGTTCAAGACACTGAAGCTTTCTTT
cdr3_aa: CARSSATVQDTEAFF
v_call: TRBV5-3
clone_size: -
j_call: TRBJ1-1
d_call: -

cdr3_nt: TGTGCCAGCGGAGGCAGGGGAGCTCAGCCCCAGCATTTT
cdr3_aa: CASGGRGAQPQHF
v_call: TRBV2
clone_size: -
j_call: TRBJ1-5
d_call: -

cdr3_nt: TGTGCCAGCAGCTTAGCACAGGGAACAAGCACCGGGGAGCTGTTTTTT
cdr3_aa: CASSLAQGTSTGELFF
v_call: TRBV7-9
clone_size: -
j_call: TRBJ2-2
d_call: -

cdr3_nt: TGTGCCAGCAGTTTAATGGTGCCCGTTTCTAACTATGGCTACACCTTC
cdr3_aa: CASSLMVPVSNYGYTF
v_call: TRBV28
clone_size: -
j_call: TRBJ1-2
d_call: -

cdr3_nt: TGTGCCACCAGTGATGGTGACAGAAACACCGGGGAGCTGTTTTTT
cdr3_aa: CATSDGDRNTGELFF
v_call: TRBV24-1
clone_size: -
j_call: TRBJ2-2
d_call: -

cdr3_nt: TGTGCCTGGAGTAACGGGCTGATGAACACTGAAGCTTTCTTT
cdr3_aa: CAWSNGLMNTEAFF
v_call: TRBV30
clone_size: once
j_call: TRBJ1-1
d_call: -

cdr3_nt: TGTGCCATCAGGGACCCTACAGGGTCCACTAGCACAGATACGCAGTATTTT
cdr3_aa: CAIRDPTGSTSTDTQYF
v_call: TRBV10-3
clone_size: -
j_call: TRBJ2-3
d_call: -

cdr3_nt: TGCGCCAGCAGCTTCGGGGACAAATATAATTCACCCCTCCACTTT
cdr3_aa: CASSFGDKYNSPLHF
v_call: TRBV5-1
clone_size: -
j_call: TRBJ1-6
d_call: -

cdr3_nt: TGTGCCAGCAGCTTGGTCGGGAGAGGGAATGAGCAGTTCTTC
cdr3_aa: CASSLVGRGNEQFF
v_call: TRBV5-6
clone_size: -
j_call: TRBJ2-1
d_call: -

cdr3_nt: TGTGCCAGCAGCTCATTGGGGGGGGGCAACACTGAAGCTTTCTTT
cdr3_aa: CASSSLGGGNTEAFF
v_call: TRBV7-6
clone_size: -
j_call: TRBJ1-1
d_call: -

cdr3_nt: TGTGCCAGCAGAGTAGGACAGAGCTCCTATAATTCACCCCTCCACTTT
cdr3_aa: CASRVGQSSYNSPLHF
v_call: TRBV28
clone_size: -
j_call: TRBJ1-6
d_call: -

cdr3_nt: TGTGCCAGCAGCTTGATGCTAGCGGGAGGGTACGAGCAGTACTTC
cdr3_aa: CASSLMLAGGYEQYF
v_call: TRBV5-6
clone_size: -
j_call: TRBJ2-7
d_call: TRBD2

cdr3_nt: TGTGCTAGCAGCTTAAGACTAGCGGGGGGCGGCTACGAGCAGTACTTC
cdr3_aa: CASSLRLAGGGYEQYF
v_call: TRBV7-7
clone_size: -
j_call: TRBJ2-7
d_call: TRBD2

cdr3_nt: TGTGCCAGCAGTTTAACGGGGCTAGCGGGAGTGGGGGTAGGCTACAATGAGCAGTTCTTC
cdr3_aa: CASSLTGLAGVGVGYNEQFF
v_call: TRBV27
clone_size: -
j_call: TRBJ2-1
d_call: TRBD2

cdr3_nt: TGCGCCAGCAGTCCAGCGGGAGGGCCATATACGCAGTATTTT
cdr3_aa: CASSPAGGPYTQYF
v_call: TRBV5-1
clone_size: -
j_call: TRBJ2-3
d_call: TRBD2

cdr3_nt: TGTGCCCCACTGGGAAGGGACTATGGCTACACCTTC
cdr3_aa: CAPLGRDYGYTF
v_call: TRBV19
clone_size: few
j_call: TRBJ1-2
d_call: -

cdr3_nt: TGTGCCAGCAGCGTACTGAGTTACAATGAGCAGTTCTTC
cdr3_aa: CASSVLSYNEQFF
v_call: TRBV9
clone_size: -
j_call: TRBJ2-1
d_call: -

cdr3_nt: TGCGCCAGCAGCTTGACAGATACGCAGTATTTT
cdr3_aa: CASSLTDTQYF
v_call: TRBV10-2
clone_size: -
j_call: TRBJ2-3
d_call: -

cdr3_nt: TGTGCCAGCAGCCCAGCGGGGGGTTACACTGAAGCTTTCTTT
cdr3_aa: CASSPAGGYTEAFF
v_call: TRBV6-5
clone_size: -
j_call: TRBJ1-1
d_call: -

cdr3_nt: TGTGCCAGCGCCCGAGAGGCCTCTAACTATGGCTACACCTTC
cdr3_aa: CASAREASNYGYTF
v_call: TRBV2
clone_size: -
j_call: TRBJ1-2
d_call: -

cdr3_nt: TGTGCCAGCAGCTGGGCCGGGTCTGAAAAACTGTTTTTT
cdr3_aa: CASSWAGSEKLFF
v_call: TRBV11-2
clone_size: -
j_call: TRBJ1-4
d_call: -

cdr3_nt: TGTGCCAGCAGCTTGGTGATGACAGGGGGCTCGAACACTGAAGCTTTCTTT
cdr3_aa: CASSLVMTGGSNTEAFF
v_call: TRBV5-6
clone_size: -
j_call: TRBJ1-1
d_call: TRBD1

cdr3_nt: TGTGCCAGCAGCGTAGTAACTAGCGGCCCTACAGATACGCAGTATTTT
cdr3_aa: CASSVVTSGPTDTQYF
v_call: TRBV9
clone_size: -
j_call: TRBJ2-3
d_call: TRBD2

cdr3_nt: TGTGCCAGTAGTATCGCCAGGGACTATGGCTACACCTTC
cdr3_aa: CASSIARDYGYTF
v_call: TRBV19
clone_size: -
j_call: TRBJ1-2
d_call: -

cdr3_nt: TGTGCCAGCAGCTCCGACACAACAAGAGAGACCCAGTACTTC
cdr3_aa: CASSSDTTRETQYF
v_call: TRBV13
clone_size: -
j_call: TRBJ2-5
d_call: -

cdr3_nt: TGTGCCAGCAGCTTGGGGGGTTCGGCGGCTAAGGATGGCTACACCTTC
cdr3_aa: CASSLGGSAAKDGYTF
v_call: TRBV5-4
clone_size: -
j_call: TRBJ1-2
d_call: -

cdr3_nt: TGTGCCAGCAGTTCGGGACTATATCAAGAGACCCAGTACTTC
cdr3_aa: CASSSGLYQETQYF
v_call: TRBV2
clone_size: -
j_call: TRBJ2-5
d_call: TRBD2

cdr3_nt: TGTGCCAGCAGCTTAGTAGGGTCCTTCGACAATGAGCAGTTCTTC
cdr3_aa: CASSLVGSFDNEQFF
v_call: TRBV7-9
clone_size: -
j_call: TRBJ2-1
d_call: -

cdr3_nt: TGTGCCACCAGCAGAGATAATGGGGGCCTAACTAATGAAAAACTGTTTTTT
cdr3_aa: CATSRDNGGLTNEKLFF
v_call: TRBV15
clone_size: -
j_call: TRBJ1-4
d_call: -

cdr3_nt: TGCAGTGCTAGCGAGAAGAATGAGCAGTTCTTC
cdr3_aa: CSASEKNEQFF
v_call: TRBV20-1
clone_size: -
j_call: TRBJ2-1
d_call: -

cdr3_nt: TGTGCCAGAAGCCAGCGTACTTCCGGGACAGCACGCGAAGGCCGTAAGGAGACCCAGTACTTC
cdr3_aa: CARSQRTSGTAREGRKETQYF
v_call: TRBV5-3
clone_size: -
j_call: TRBJ2-5
d_call: TRBD1

cdr3_nt: TGTGCCAGCAGCCACCGGTCAGGAAGGGCCCTTGAGCAGTTCTTC
cdr3_aa: CASSHRSGRALEQFF
v_call: TRBV3-1/TRBV3-2
clone_size: few
j_call: TRBJ2-1
d_call: -

cdr3_nt: TGTGCCACCCGCGGGGGCGCCTACAATGAGCAGTTCTTC
cdr3_aa: CATRGGAYNEQFF
v_call: TRBV21-1
clone_size: -
j_call: TRBJ2-1
d_call: -

cdr3_nt: TGTGCCAGCAGAACCCGCACCACCGGGGAGCTGTTTTTT
cdr3_aa: CASRTRTTGELFF
v_call: TRBV6-5
clone_size: -
j_call: TRBJ2-2
d_call: -

cdr3_nt: TGTGCCAGCAGCTCACCCTGGACTAGCGGGAGGTCCTACAATGAGCAGTTCTTC
cdr3_aa: CASSSPWTSGRSYNEQFF
v_call: TRBV7-9
clone_size: -
j_call: TRBJ2-1
d_call: TRBD2

cdr3_nt: TGTGCCAGCAGCTTCGGGACACTCACAGATACGCAGTATTTT
cdr3_aa: CASSFGTLTDTQYF
v_call: TRBV7-8
clone_size: -
j_call: TRBJ2-3
d_call: -